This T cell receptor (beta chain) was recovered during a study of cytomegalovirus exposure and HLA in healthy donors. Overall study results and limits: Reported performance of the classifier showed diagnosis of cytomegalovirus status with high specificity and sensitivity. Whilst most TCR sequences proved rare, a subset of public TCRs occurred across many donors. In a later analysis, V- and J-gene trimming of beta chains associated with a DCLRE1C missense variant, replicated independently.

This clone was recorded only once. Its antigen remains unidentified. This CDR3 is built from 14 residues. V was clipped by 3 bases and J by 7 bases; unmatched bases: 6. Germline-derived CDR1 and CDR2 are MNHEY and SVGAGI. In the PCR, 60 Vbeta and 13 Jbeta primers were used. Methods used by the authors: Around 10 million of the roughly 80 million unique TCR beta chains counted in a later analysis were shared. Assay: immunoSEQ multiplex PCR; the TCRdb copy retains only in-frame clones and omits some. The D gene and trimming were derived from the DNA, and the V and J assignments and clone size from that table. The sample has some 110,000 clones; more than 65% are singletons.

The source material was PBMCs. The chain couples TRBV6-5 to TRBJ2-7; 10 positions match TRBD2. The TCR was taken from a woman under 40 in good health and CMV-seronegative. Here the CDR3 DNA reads TGTGCCAGCAGTTATACTAGCGGGAACGAGGAGCAGTACTTC. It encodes CASSYTSGNEEQYF.